This T cell receptor (beta chain) is drawn from a study of blood T cell repertoires in COVID-19. Study-wide context: Both acute and convalescent COVID-19 samples were obtained from the United States, Italy and Spain. The analysed material was cDNA or gDNA that came from T cells, B-cell-depleted T cells, or PBMCs.

Profiled with immunoSEQ multiplex PCR; TCRdb holds only in-frame clones, not every one. The table includes about 330,000 clones, 87% detected once. Between the trimmed V and J ends, which lost 4 bases and 4 bases, there was a span of 9 bases. From germline, CDR1 is MNHEY and CDR2 SVGEGT. CDR3 size: 13 residues. Seattle patients were enrolled while actively infected and followed longitudinally. The sequence derives from a man younger than 40 with COVID-19, enrolled during active disease. The V call is TRBV6-2 or TRBV6-3, the J call TRBJ2-3; weak D call: TRBD2 (5 bases). Source material: peripheral blood. CDR3 nucleotide sequence: TGTGCCAGCAGTTGGCTGGGAGCAGATACGCAGTATTTT. The encoded protein is CASSWLGADTQYF.